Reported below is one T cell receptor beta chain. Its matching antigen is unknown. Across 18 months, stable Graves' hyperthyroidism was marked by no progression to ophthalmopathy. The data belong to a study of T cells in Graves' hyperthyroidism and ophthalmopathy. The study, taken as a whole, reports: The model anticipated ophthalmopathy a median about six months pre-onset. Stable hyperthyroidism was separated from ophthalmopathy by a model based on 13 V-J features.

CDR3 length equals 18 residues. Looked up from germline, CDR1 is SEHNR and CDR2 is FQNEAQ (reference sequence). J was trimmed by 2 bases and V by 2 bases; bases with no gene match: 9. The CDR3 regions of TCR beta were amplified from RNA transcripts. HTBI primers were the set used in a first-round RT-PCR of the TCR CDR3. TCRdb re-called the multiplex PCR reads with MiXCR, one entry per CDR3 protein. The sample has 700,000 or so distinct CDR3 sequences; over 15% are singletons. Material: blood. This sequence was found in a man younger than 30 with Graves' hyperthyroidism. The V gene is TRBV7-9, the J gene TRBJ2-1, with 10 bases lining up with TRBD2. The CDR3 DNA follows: TGTGCCAGCAGCTTATCTAGCGGGAGAGGTGGGCCCTACAATGAGCAGTTCTTC. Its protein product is CASSLSSGRGGPYNEQFF.